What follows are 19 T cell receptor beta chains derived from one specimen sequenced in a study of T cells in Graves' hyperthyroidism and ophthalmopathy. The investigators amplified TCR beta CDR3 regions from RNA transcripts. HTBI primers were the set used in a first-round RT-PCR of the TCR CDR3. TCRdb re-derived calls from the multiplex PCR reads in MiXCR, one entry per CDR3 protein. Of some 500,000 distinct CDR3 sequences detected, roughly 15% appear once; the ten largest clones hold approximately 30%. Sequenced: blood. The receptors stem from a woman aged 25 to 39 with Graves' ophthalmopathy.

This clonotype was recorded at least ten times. Written as DNA, the CDR3 is TGTGCCAGCAACCTGGGACTAGCGGGAGGGCCTGAGGAGACCCAGTACTTC. This translates into CASNLGLAGGPEETQYF. This sequence joins TRBV12-3 or TRBV12-4 and TRBJ2-5; TRBD2 matches at 16 bases. CDR3 length: 17 residues. The V segment lost 7 bases and the J segment 5 bases; nucleotides outside the gene matches: 10.

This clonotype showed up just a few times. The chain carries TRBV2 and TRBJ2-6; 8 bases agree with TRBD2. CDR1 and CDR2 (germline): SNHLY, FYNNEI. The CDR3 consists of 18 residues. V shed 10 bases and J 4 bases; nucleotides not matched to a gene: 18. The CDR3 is CANKKTEREQSGANVLTF. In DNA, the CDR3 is TGTGCCAACAAAAAAACGGAGCGGGAGCAGTCCGGGGCCAACGTCCTGACTTTC. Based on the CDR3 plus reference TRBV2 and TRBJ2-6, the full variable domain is EPEVTQTPSHQVTQMGQEVILRCVPISNHLYFYWYRQILGQKVEFLVSFYNNEISEKSEIFDDQFSVERPDGSNFTLKIRSTKLEDSAMYFCANKKTEREQSGANVLTFGAGSRLTVL.

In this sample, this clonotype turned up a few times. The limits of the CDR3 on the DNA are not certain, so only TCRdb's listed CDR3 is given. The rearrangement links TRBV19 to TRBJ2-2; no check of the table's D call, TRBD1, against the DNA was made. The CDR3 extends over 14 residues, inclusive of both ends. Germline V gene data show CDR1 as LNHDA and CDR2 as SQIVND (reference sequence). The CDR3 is CASTSGRNTGELFF.

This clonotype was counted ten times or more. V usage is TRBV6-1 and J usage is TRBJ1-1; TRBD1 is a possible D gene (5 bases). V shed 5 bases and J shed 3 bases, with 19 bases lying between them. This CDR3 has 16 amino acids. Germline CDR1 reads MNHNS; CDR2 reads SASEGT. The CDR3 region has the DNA TGTGCCAGCAGTTACGGATTAGGGGTAATCGACACTGAAGCTTTCTTT. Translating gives CASSYGLGVIDTEAFF.

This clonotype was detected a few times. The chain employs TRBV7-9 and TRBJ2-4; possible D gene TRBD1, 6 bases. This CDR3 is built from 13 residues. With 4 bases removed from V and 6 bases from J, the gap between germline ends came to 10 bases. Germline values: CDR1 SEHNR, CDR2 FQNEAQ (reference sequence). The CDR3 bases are TGTGCCAGCAGCTCCAGGGGCGTAAACATTCAGTACTTC. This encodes CASSSRGVNIQYF.

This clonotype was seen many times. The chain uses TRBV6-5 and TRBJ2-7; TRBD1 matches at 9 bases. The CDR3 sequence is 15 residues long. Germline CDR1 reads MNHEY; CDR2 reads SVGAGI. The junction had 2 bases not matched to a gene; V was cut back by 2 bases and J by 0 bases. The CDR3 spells CASSYGGQGSYEQYF. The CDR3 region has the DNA TGTGCCAGCAGTTACGGGGGACAGGGCTCCTACGAGCAGTACTTC.

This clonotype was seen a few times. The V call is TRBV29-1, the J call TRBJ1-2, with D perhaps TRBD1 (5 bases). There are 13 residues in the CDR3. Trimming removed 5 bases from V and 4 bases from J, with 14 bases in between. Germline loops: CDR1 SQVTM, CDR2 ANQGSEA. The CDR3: CSVPNRLSYGYTF. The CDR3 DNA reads TGCAGCGTTCCGAACAGGCTTTCCTATGGCTACACCTTC.

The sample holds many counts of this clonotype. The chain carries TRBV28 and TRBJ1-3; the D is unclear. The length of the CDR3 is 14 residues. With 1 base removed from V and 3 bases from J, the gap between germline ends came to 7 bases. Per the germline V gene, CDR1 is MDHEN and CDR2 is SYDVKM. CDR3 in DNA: TGTGCCAGCAGTTTATCCCCCCGTGGAAACACCATATATTTT. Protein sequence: CASSLSPRGNTIYF.

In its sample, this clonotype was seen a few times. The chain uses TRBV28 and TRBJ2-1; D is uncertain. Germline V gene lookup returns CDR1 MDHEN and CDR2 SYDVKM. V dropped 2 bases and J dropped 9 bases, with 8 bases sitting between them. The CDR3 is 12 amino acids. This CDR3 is CASSLIEIEQFF. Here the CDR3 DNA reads TGTGCCAGCAGTTTAATAGAAATTGAGCAGTTCTTC.

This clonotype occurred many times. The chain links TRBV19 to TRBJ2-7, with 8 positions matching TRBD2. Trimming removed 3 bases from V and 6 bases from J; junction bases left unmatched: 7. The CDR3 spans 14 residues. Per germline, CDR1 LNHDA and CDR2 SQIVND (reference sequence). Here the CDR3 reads CASSIGGAESEQYF. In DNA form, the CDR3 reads TGTGCCAGTAGTATCGGGGGGGCGGAAAGCGAGCAGTACTTC. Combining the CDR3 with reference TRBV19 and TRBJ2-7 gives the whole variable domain DGGITQSPKYLFRKEGQNVTLSCEQNLNHDAMYWYRQDPGQGLRLIYYSQIVNDFQKGDIAEGYSVSREKKESFPLTVTSAQKNPTAFYLCASSIGGAESEQYFGPGTRLTVT.

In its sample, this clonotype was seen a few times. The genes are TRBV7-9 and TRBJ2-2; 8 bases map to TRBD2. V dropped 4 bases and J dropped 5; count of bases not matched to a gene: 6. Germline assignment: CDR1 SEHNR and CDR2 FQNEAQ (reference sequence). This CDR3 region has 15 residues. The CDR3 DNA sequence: TGTGCCAGCAGCTCGAGGAAGCGGGAGACCGGGGAGCTGTTTTTT. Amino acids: CASSSRKRETGELFF.

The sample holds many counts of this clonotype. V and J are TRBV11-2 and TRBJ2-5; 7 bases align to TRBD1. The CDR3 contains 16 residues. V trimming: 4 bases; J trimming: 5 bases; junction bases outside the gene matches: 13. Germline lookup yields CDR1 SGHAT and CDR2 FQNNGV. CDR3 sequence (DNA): TGTGCCAGCAGCTCTTCGAGGGGGCAGCAGGGTGAGACCCAGTACTTC. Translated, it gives CASSSSRGQQGETQYF.

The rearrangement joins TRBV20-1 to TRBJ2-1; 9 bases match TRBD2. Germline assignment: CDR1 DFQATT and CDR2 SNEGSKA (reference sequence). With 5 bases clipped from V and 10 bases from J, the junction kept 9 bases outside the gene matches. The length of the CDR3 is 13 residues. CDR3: CSARIAGVREQFF. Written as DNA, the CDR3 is TGCAGTGCTCGGATAGCGGGAGTTCGCGAGCAGTTCTTC.

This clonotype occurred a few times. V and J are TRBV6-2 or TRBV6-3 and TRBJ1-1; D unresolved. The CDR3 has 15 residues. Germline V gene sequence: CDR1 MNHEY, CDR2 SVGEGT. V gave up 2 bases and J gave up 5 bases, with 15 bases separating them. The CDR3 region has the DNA TGTGCCAGCAGTTACGGTGCCGCGGGGAAAACTGAAGCTTTCTTT. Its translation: CASSYGAAGKTEAFF.

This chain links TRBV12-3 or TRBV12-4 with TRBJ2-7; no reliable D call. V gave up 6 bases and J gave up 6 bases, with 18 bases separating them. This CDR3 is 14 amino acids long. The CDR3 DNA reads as TGTGCCAGCAGCCGCTACCTGGGGTTAAGCGAGCAGTACTTC. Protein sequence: CASSRYLGLSEQYF.

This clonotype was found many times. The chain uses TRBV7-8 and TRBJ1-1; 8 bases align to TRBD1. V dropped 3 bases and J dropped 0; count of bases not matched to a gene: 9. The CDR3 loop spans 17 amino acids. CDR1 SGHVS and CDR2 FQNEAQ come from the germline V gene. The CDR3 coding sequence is TGTGCCAGCAGCTTTGGACAGGGCCTTTACTTGAACACTGAAGCTTTCTTT. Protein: CASSFGQGLYLNTEAFF.

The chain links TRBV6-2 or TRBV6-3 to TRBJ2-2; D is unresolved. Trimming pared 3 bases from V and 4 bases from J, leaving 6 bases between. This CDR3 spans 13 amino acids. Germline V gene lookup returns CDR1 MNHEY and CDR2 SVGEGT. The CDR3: CASSYDLTGELFF. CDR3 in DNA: TGTGCCAGCAGTTATGACCTCACCGGGGAGCTGTTTTTT.

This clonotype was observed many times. CDR3 protein: CAWSSQGRHNQPQHF. CDR3 bases: TGTGCCTGGAGTTCTCAGGGTAGACACAATCAGCCCCAGCATTTT. The chain joins TRBV30 to TRBJ1-5; D is perhaps TRBD1 (5 bases). The V and J ends lost 2 bases and 3 bases respectively, with 14 bases between them. The germline V gene has CDR1 GTSNPN and CDR2 SVGIG (reference sequence). The CDR3 covers 15 residues.

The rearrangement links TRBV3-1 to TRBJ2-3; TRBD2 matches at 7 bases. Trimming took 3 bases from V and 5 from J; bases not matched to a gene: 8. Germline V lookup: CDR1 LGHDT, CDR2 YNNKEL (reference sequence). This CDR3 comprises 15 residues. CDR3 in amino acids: CASSQSAGAGDTQYF. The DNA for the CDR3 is TGTGCCAGCAGCCAGTCCGCGGGAGCGGGAGATACGCAGTATTTT.